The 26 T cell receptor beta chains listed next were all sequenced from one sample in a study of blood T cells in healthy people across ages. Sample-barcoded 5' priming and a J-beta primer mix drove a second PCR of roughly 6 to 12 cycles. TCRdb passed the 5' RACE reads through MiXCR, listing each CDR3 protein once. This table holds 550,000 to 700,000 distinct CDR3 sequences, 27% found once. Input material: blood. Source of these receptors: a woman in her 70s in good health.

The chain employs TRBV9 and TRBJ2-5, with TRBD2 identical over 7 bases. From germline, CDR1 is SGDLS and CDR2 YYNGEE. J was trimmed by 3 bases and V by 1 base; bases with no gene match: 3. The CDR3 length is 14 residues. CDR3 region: CASSVFAGEETQYF. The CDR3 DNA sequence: TGTGCCAGCAGCGTATTCGCGGGGGAAGAGACCCAGTACTTC.

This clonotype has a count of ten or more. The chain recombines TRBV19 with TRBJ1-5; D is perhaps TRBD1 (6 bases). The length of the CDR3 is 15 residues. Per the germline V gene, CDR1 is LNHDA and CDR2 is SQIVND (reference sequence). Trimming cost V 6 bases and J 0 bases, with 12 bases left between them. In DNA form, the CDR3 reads TGTGCCAGTAGACCGACAGGTTATAGCAATCAGCCCCAGCATTTT. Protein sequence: CASRPTGYSNQPQHF.

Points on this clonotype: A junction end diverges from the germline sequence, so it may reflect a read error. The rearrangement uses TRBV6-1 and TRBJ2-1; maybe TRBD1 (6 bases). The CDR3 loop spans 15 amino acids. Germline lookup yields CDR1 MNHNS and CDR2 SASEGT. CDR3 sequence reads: CASRNLQGSYNERFF. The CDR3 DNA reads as TGTGCCAGCAGAAATTTACAGGGCTCCTACAATGAGCGGTTCTTC.

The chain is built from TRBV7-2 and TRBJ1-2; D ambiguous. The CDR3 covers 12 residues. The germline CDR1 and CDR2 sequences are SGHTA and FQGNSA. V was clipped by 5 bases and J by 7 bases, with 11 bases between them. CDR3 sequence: CASSQMGSGYTF. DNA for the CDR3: TGTGCCAGCAGCCAAATGGGGAGTGGCTACACCTTC.

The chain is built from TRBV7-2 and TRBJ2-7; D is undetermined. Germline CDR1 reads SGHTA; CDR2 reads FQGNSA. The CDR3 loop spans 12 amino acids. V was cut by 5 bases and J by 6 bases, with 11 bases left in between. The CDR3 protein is CASSRNVGEQYF. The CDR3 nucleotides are TGTGCCAGCAGCCGAAATGTTGGCGAGCAGTACTTC. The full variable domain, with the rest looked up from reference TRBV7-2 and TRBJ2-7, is GAGVSQSPSNKVTEKGKDVELRCDPISGHTALYWYRQSLGQGLEFLIYFQGNSAPDKSGLPSDRFSAERTGGSVSTLTIQRTQQEDSAVYLCASSRNVGEQYFGPGTRLTVT.

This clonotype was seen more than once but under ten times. CDR3 nucleotides: TGTGCCAGCAGCCAGGACTGGTCCGGGGAGCTGTTTTTT. Protein product: CASSQDWSGELFF. The J gene is TRBJ2-2, the V gene TRBV7-2; the D gene is possibly TRBD2 (5 bases). CDR1 is SGHTA and CDR2 is FQGNSA in the germline V gene. The CDR3 contains 13 residues. The V end was cut by 5 bases, the J end by 6 bases, with 10 bases between. Full variable domain (rest looked up from reference TRBV7-2 and TRBJ2-2): GAGVSQSPSNKVTEKGKDVELRCDPISGHTALYWYRQSLGQGLEFLIYFQGNSAPDKSGLPSDRFSAERTGGSVSTLTIQRTQQEDSAVYLCASSQDWSGELFFGEGSRLTVL.

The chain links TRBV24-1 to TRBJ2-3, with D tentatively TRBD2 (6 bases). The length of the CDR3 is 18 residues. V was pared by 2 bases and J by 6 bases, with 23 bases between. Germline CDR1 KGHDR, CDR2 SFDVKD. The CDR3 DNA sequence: TGTGCCACCAGTGATTCCCCAGGAGGGGCCACGGCAATTGATACGCAGTATTTT. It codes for CATSDSPGGATAIDTQYF.

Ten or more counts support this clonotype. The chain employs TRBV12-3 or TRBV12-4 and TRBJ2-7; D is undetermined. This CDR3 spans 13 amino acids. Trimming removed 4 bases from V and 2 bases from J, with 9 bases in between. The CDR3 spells CASSSGNTYEQYF. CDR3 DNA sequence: TGTGCCAGCAGTTCGGGCAACACCTACGAGCAGTACTTC.

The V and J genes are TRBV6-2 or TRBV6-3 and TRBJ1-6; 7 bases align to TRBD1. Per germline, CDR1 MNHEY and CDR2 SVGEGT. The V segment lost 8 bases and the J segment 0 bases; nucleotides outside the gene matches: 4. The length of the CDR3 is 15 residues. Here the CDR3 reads CASEQGSSYNSPLHF. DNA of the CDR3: TGTGCCAGCGAACAGGGGAGCTCCTATAATTCACCCCTCCACTTT.

CDR3 loop: CSAIPSGRGDEQFF. The CDR3 region has the DNA TGCAGTGCTATCCCCAGTGGCAGGGGCGATGAGCAGTTCTTC. The V gene is TRBV20-1, the J gene TRBJ2-1; the D gene is possibly TRBD1 (6 bases). CDR1 is DFQATT and CDR2 is SNEGSKA in the germline V gene (reference sequence). The ends were cut back, 4 bases at V and 8 bases at J, with 18 bases in the middle. This CDR3 has 14 amino acids.

CDR3 sequence: CATGGNQPQHF. The CDR3 bases are TGTGCCACGGGGGGAAATCAGCCCCAGCATTTT. The rearrangement uses TRBV12-3 or TRBV12-4 and TRBJ1-5; tentative D call: TRBD1 (5 bases). Between the trimmed V and J ends, which lost 10 bases and 4 bases, there was a span of 8 bases. The CDR3 loop spans 11 amino acids.

This CDR3 is CASSQEVRKDINEKLFF. CDR3 DNA: TGTGCCAGCAGCCAAGAGGTCAGAAAAGATATTAATGAAAAACTGTTTTTT. The rearrangement joins TRBV4-2 to TRBJ1-4; no definite D call. Germline lookup yields CDR1 LGHNA and CDR2 YNFKEQ. The CDR3 sequence is 17 residues long. Trimming cost V 0 bases and J 4 bases, with 15 bases left between them.

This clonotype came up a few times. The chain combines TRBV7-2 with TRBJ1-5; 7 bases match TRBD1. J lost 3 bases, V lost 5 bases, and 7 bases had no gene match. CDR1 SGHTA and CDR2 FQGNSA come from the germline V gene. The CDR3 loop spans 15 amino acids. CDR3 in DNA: TGTGCCAGCAGCCGAGGGGGCACAAACAATCAGCCCCAGCATTTT. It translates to CASSRGGTNNQPQHF.

This chain's CDR3 is CSVVEGGRTNYGYTF. CDR3 DNA: TGCAGCGTTGTGGAGGGGGGGCGAACTAACTATGGCTACACCTTC. The J gene is TRBJ1-2, the V gene TRBV29-1; TRBD1 is a possible D gene (6 bases). Germline CDR1 is SQVTM and CDR2 is ANQGSEA. This CDR3 region has 15 residues. The ends were cut back, 4 bases at V and 0 bases at J, with 15 bases in the middle. Based on the CDR3 plus reference TRBV29-1 and TRBJ1-2, the full variable domain is SAVISQKPSRDICQRGTSLTIQCQVDSQVTMMFWYRQQPGQSLTLIATANQGSEATYESGFVIDKFPISRPNLTFSTLTVSNMSPEDSSIYLCSVVEGGRTNYGYTFGSGTRLTVV.

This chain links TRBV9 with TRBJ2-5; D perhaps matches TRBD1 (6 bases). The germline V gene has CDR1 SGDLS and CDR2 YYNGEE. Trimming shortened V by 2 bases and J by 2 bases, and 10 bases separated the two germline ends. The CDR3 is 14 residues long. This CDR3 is CASSVRTEQETQYF. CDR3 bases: TGTGCCAGCAGCGTCCGGACAGAGCAAGAGACCCAGTACTTC.

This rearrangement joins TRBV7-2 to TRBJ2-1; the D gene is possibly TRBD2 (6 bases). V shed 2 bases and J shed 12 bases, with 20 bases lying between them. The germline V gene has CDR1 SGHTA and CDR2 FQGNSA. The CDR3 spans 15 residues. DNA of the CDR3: TGTGCCAGCAGCTTACGGGGGATACCTCATTTGGGGCAGTTCTTC. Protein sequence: CASSLRGIPHLGQFF. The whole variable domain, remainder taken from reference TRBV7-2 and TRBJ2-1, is GAGVSQSPSNKVTEKGKDVELRCDPISGHTALYWYRQSLGQGLEFLIYFQGNSAPDKSGLPSDRFSAERTGGSVSTLTIQRTQQEDSAVYLCASSLRGIPHLGQFFGPGTRLTVL.

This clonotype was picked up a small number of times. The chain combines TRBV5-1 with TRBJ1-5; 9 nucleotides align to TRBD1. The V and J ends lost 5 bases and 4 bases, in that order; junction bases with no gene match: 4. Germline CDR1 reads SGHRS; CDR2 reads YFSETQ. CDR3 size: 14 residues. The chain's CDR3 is CASRMGTGNQPQHF. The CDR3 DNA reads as TGCGCCAGCAGAATGGGGACAGGGAATCAGCCCCAGCATTTT.

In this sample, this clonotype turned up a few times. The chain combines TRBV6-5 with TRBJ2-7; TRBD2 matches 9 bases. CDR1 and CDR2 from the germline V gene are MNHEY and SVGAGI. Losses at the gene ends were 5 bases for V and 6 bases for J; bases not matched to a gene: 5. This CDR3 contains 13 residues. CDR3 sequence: CASSQAGGSEQYF. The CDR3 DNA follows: TGTGCCAGCAGTCAAGCGGGGGGCAGCGAGCAGTACTTC.

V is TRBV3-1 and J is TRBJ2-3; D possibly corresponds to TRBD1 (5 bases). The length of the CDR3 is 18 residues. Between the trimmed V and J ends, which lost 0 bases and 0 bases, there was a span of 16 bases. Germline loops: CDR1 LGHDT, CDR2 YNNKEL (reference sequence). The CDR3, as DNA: TGTGCCAGCAGCCAAGATCTCGGCCAGGGAACTAGCACAGATACGCAGTATTTT. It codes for CASSQDLGQGTSTDTQYF.

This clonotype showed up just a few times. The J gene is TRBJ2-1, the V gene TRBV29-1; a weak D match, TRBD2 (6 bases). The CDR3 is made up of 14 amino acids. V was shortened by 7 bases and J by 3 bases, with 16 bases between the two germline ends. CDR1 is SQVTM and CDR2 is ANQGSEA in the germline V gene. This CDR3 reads CSAIGTSLYNEQFF. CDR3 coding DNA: TGCAGCGCCATAGGGACTTCCCTCTACAATGAGCAGTTCTTC.

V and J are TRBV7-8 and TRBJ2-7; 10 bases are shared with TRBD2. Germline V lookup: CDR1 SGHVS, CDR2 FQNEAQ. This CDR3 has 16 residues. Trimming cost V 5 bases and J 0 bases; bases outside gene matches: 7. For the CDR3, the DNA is TGTGCCAGCAGCCCCCGAGCTAGCGGGAGCTCCTACGAGCAGTACTTC. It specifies CASSPRASGSSYEQYF.

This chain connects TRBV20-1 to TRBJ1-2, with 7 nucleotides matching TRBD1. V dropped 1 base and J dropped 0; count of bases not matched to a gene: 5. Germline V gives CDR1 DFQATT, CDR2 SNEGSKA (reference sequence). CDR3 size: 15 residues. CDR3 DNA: TGCAGTGCTAGAGTTACAGGGGCAACTAACTATGGCTACACCTTC. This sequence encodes CSARVTGATNYGYTF.

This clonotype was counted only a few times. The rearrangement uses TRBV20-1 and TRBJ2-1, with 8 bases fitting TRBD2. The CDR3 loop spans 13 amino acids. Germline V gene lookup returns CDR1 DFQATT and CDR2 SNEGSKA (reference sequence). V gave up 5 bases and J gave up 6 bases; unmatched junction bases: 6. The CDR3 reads CSASSAGVNEQFF. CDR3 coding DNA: TGCAGTGCTTCTTCAGCGGGGGTCAATGAGCAGTTCTTC.

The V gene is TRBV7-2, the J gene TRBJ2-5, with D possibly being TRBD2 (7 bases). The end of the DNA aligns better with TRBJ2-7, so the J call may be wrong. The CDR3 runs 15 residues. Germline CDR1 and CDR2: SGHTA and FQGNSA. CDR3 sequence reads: CASSFQDGGRSEQYF. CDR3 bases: TGTGCCAGCAGCTTCCAAGACGGGGGGCGCTCCGAGCAGTACTTC.

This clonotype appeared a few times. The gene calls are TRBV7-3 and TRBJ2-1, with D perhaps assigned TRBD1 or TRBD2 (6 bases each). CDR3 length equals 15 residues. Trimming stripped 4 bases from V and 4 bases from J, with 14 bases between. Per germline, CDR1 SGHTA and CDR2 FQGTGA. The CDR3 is CASSWWGAGYNEQFF. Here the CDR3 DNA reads TGTGCCAGCAGCTGGTGGGGGGCCGGGTACAATGAGCAGTTCTTC.

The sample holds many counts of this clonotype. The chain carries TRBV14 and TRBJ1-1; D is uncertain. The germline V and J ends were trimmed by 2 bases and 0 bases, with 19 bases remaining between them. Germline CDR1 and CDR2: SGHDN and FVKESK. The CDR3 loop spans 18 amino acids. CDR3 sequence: CASSQPGSPYIMNTEAFF. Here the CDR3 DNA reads TGTGCCAGCAGCCAACCCGGGTCTCCGTATATTATGAACACTGAAGCTTTCTTT.